This is a list of T cell receptor beta chains from one sample in a study of cytomegalovirus exposure and HLA in healthy donors. Data came from immunoSEQ multiplex PCR; TCRdb stores just in-frame clones and leaves some out. The sample lists 70,000 to 95,000 clones, more than 55% seen once, with around 5.5% in the top ten. The sample consisted of PBMCs. The receptor set was obtained from a woman aged 25 to 39 in good health and CMV-seropositive. CDR3s include the opening cysteine and the closing phenylalanine or tryptophan. D genes are given only for firm matches. Clone size, where shown, is once, few, many, or a class for clones that have expanded.

clone size,V gene,D gene,J gene,CDR3 protein,CDR3 DNA
.,TRBV29-1,.,TRBJ1-2,CSVVDSYGYTF,TGCAGCGTTGTTGACAGCTATGGCTACACCTTC
.,TRBV7-9,.,TRBJ2-7,CASSLVSPYEQYF,TGTGCCAGCAGCTTAGTTAGCCCGTACGAGCAGTACTTC
.,TRBV5-1,TRBD2,TRBJ2-3,CASKGAGVRTDTQYF,TGCGCCAGCAAAGGTGCGGGGGTCCGCACAGATACGCAGTATTTT
.,TRBV29-1,.,TRBJ1-2,CSVLRGDYGYTF,TGCAGCGTCCTCCGGGGTGACTATGGCTACACCTTC
.,TRBV11-3,.,TRBJ2-1,CASSLAGVAENNEQFF,TGTGCCAGCAGCCTGGCCGGCGTAGCGGAAAACAATGAGCAGTTCTTC
.,TRBV5-4,.,TRBJ2-1,CASSSQIGGSASEQFF,TGTGCCAGCAGCTCGCAGATTGGGGGGTCGGCGAGTGAGCAGTTCTTC
.,TRBV28,TRBD1,TRBJ1-5,CASSLGTGDSNQPQHF,TGTGCCAGCAGTTTAGGGACAGGGGATAGCAATCAGCCCCAGCATTTT
.,TRBV18,.,TRBJ2-3,CASSLLAGSTDTQYF,TGTGCCAGCTCACTCCTAGCCGGGAGCACAGATACGCAGTATTTT
few,TRBV14,.,TRBJ2-3,CASSNRVPRTDTQYF,TGTGCCAGCAGCAACAGGGTCCCTCGCACAGATACGCAGTATTTT
few,TRBV5-4,TRBD1,TRBJ2-7,CASSPTGTGTYEQYF,TGTGCCAGCAGCCCTACCGGGACAGGGACCTACGAGCAGTACTTC
.,TRBV18,TRBD2,TRBJ2-5,CASSPPGLAGAIKETQYF,TGTGCCAGCTCACCTCCGGGACTAGCGGGGGCGATAAAAGAGACCCAGTACTTC
few,TRBV5-6,.,TRBJ2-5,CASSLFLLAAVETQYF,TGTGCCAGCAGCTTGTTTCTTCTGGCGGCAGTAGAGACCCAGTACTTC
once,TRBV4-2,.,TRBJ2-7,CASSQAGAASYEQYF,TGTGCCAGCAGCCAAGCAGGGGCTGCGTCCTACGAGCAGTACTTC
.,TRBV29-1,.,TRBJ2-3,CSVETKRTDTQYF,TGCAGCGTTGAAACTAAACGCACAGATACGCAGTATTTT
few,TRBV2,TRBD2,TRBJ2-5,CASSDLSGGTVWEQYF,TGTGCCAGCAGTGATCTGAGCGGGGGGACGGTCTGGGAGCAGTACTTC
.,TRBV5-1,TRBD1,TRBJ2-7,CASRRQGQGVDEQYF,TGCGCCAGCCGACGACAGGGACAGGGGGTGGACGAGCAGTACTTC
.,TRBV30,.,TRBJ1-5,CAWSPHPKQPQHF,TGTGCCTGGAGTCCCCACCCTAAGCAGCCCCAGCATTTT
few,TRBV7-9,.,TRBJ2-7,CASSLAALSYEQYF,TGTGCCAGCAGCTTAGCGGCACTATCCTACGAGCAGTACTTC
few,TRBV28,.,TRBJ1-1,CASRSGPTEAFF,TGTGCCAGCAGGTCTGGGCCCACTGAAGCTTTCTTT
.,TRBV7-9,.,TRBJ2-1,CSSSFSGGNEQFF,TGTTCCAGCAGCTTTTCTGGGGGGAATGAGCAGTTCTTC
.,TRBV2,.,TRBJ1-1,CASNPGKNTEAFF,TGTGCCAGCAATCCGGGTAAGAACACTGAAGCTTTCTTT
few,TRBV2,TRBD2,TRBJ2-7,CASKQRGGSYEQYF,TGTGCCAGCAAGCAGCGGGGGGGCTCCTACGAGCAGTACTTC
.,TRBV28,TRBD1,TRBJ2-7,CASSPGAGTGNSYEQYF,TGTGCCAGCAGCCCGGGGGCGGGGACAGGGAACTCCTACGAGCAGTACTTC
.,TRBV6-1,.,TRBJ1-2,CASSGTLYGYTF,TGTGCCAGCAGTGGGACTTTGTATGGCTACACCTTC
.,TRBV19,TRBD1,TRBJ2-7,CASSIGTGPPYEQYF,TGTGCCAGTAGTATTGGGACAGGGCCCCCCTACGAGCAGTACTTC
.,TRBV5-1,.,TRBJ2-3,CASSFMVGGPGGTDTQYF,TGCGCCAGCAGCTTTATGGTGGGGGGGCCAGGTGGCACAGATACGCAGTATTTT
.,TRBV27,.,TRBJ1-5,CASSAGKEILNQPQHF,TGTGCCAGCTCGGCGGGCAAGGAGATACTCAATCAGCCCCAGCATTTT
once,TRBV6-5,.,TRBJ1-6,CASSYSDSGGSPLHF,TGTGCCAGCAGTTACTCGGACAGTGGCGGGTCACCCCTCCACTTT
.,TRBV10-2,.,TRBJ2-7,CASSPNYEQYF,TGCGCCAGCAGTCCTAACTACGAGCAGTACTTC
.,TRBV4-2,TRBD2,TRBJ2-1,CASSQDGSGGSYNEQFF,TGTGCCAGCAGCCAAGATGGGAGCGGGGGCTCCTACAATGAGCAGTTCTTC
.,TRBV18,.,TRBJ2-7,CASSRDTYEQYF,TGTGCCAGCTCCCGAGACACATACGAGCAGTACTTC
.,TRBV28,.,TRBJ2-6,CASSFLRVSGANVLTF,TGTGCCAGCAGTTTTTTACGGGTTTCTGGGGCCAACGTCCTGACTTTC
.,TRBV11-3,.,TRBJ2-2,CASSAGTAVLNTGELFF,TGTGCCAGCAGTGCCGGGACTGCCGTTTTGAACACCGGGGAGCTGTTTTTT
.,TRBV13,.,TRBJ1-3,CASSLAGSGNTIYF,TGTGCCAGCAGCTTAGCGGGCTCTGGAAACACCATATATTTT
.,TRBV14,.,TRBJ1-1,CASSRTTLGNTEAFF,TGTGCCAGCAGCCGCACTACCCTTGGAAACACTGAAGCTTTCTTT
.,TRBV2,.,TRBJ1-6,CASSENLLTANSPLHF,TGTGCCAGCAGTGAAAATCTTTTGACAGCCAATTCACCCCTCCACTTT
.,TRBV5-1,.,TRBJ2-1,CASSPFATGSYNEQFF,TGCGCCAGCAGCCCTTTCGCGACAGGCTCCTACAATGAGCAGTTCTTC
.,TRBV5-1,.,TRBJ2-2,CASSFGQPNTGELFF,TGCGCCAGCAGCTTTGGACAGCCGAACACCGGGGAGCTGTTTTTT
.,TRBV18,.,TRBJ1-1,CASSPLQDKGAEAFF,TGTGCCAGCTCACCTCTACAGGATAAGGGCGCTGAAGCTTTCTTT
.,TRBV19,.,TRBJ1-5,CASTTSGGRSNQPQHF,TGTGCCAGTACTACCTCCGGGGGACGAAGCAATCAGCCCCAGCATTTT
few,TRBV2,TRBD1,TRBJ1-5,CASSGQGTNNQPQHF,TGTGCCAGCAGCGGACAGGGGACTAACAATCAGCCCCAGCATTTT
.,TRBV7-8,TRBD1,TRBJ1-2,CASSAGTGGNYGYTF,TGTGCCAGCAGCGCCGGGACAGGGGGAAACTATGGCTACACCTTC
few,TRBV18,.,TRBJ2-7,CASSPPQGRIEQYF,TGTGCCAGCTCACCCCCCCAGGGTAGGATCGAGCAGTACTTC
once,TRBV9,.,TRBJ1-2,CASSAEVGLTNYGYTF,TGTGCCAGCAGCGCCGAGGTGGGGCTGACCAACTATGGCTACACCTTC